This TCR beta chain was captured in a study of molecular identifiers for immune sequencing clone quantification. V dropped 3 bases and J dropped 5; count of bases not matched to a gene: 5. Germline-derived CDR1 and CDR2 are LNHDA and SQIVND (reference sequence). The CDR3 contains 14 residues. TCRdb recomputed calls from the PCR reads with MiXCR, one row per CDR3 protein. The table records hundreds of thousands of distinct CDR3 sequences, about 25% of them present only once. Material: naive CD8+ T cells from blood, with Jurkat cell RNA spiked in. Noted subset: FACS-sorted CD8+CD4-CCR7+CD45RA+ naive T cells. The clonotype comes from a human donor in good health. Some libraries in this study had Jurkat cell RNA spiked in. This chain joins TRBV19 and TRBJ2-5; 8 bases are shared with TRBD1. CDR3 residues: CASSIGTGRETQYF. The CDR3 DNA follows: TGTGCCAGTAGTATCGGGACAGGAAGGGAGACCCAGTACTTC.